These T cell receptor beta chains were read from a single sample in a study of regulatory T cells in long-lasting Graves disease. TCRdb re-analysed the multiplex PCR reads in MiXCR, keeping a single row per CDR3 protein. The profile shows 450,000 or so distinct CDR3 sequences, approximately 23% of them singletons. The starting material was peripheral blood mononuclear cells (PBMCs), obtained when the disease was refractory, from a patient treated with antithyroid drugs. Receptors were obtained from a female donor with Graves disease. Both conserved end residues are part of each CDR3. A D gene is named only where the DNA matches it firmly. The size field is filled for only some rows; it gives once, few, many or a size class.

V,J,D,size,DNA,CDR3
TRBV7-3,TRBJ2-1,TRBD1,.,TGTGCCAGCAGCTCCCGGGACAGGGGATCTGACAATGAGCAGTTCTTC,CASSSRDRGSDNEQFF
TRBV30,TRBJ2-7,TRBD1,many,TGTGCCTGGAGGACAGGGGAATACGAGCAGTACTTC,CAWRTGEYEQYF
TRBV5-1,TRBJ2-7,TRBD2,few,TGCGCCAGCAGCTTGGTGGCTAGCGGGGAGTACGAGCAGTACTTC,CASSLVASGEYEQYF
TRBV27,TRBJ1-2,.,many,TGTGCCAGCAGTTTATCGCTACAGGTGGGGGGCTACACCTTC,CASSLSLQVGGYTF
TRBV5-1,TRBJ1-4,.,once,TGCGCCAGCAGGGAGGGGCTTTCTAATGAAAAACTGTTTTTT,CASREGLSNEKLFF
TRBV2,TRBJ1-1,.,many,TGTGCCAGCAGGGAAGACAGGAGAATGAACACTGAAGCTTTCTTT,CASREDRRMNTEAFF
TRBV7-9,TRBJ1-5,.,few,TGTGCCAGCAGCCAAGGTCTTAATAGCAATCAGCCCCAGCATTTT,CASSQGLNSNQPQHF
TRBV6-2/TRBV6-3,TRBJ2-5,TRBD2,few,TGTGCCAGCAGTTACGACTATTGGCTAGCGGAAGAGACCCAGTACTTC,CASSYDYWLAEETQYF
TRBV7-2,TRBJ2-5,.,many,TGTGCCAGCAGCTTAGCGAGGAACATTGTGGAGACCCAGTACTTC,CASSLARNIVETQYF
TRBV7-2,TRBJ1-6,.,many,TGTGCCATTAAACAGACAGTGAATTCACCCCTCCACTTT,CAIKQTVNSPLHF
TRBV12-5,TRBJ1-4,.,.,TGTGCTAGCAACCGGGGGCTTAATGAAAAACTGTTTTTT,CASNRGLNEKLFF
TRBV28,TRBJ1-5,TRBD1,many,TGTGCCAGCACAGGGGGAGGTCAGCCCCAGCATTTT,CASTGGGQPQHF
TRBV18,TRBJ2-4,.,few,TGTGCCAGCTCAGAGACAGCCAAAAACATTCAGTACTTC,CASSETAKNIQYF
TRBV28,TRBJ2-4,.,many,TGTGCCAGCAGTTCACAGGGAACCAAAAACATTCAGTACTTC,CASSSQGTKNIQYF
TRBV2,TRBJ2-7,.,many,TGTGCCAGCAGTGAAGGGGTTGGCGAGCAGTACTTC,CASSEGVGEQYF
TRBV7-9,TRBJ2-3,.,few,TGTGCCAGCAGCCTATGGGGACCTGCAGATACGCAGTATTTT,CASSLWGPADTQYF
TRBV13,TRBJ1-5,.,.,TGTGCCAGCAGCCGCCGGGCATTCTTTGGGAATCAGCCCCAGCATTTT,CASSRRAFFGNQPQHF
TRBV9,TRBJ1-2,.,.,TGTGCCAGCAGCCCACGACAGAGCTTCTATGGCTACACCTTC,CASSPRQSFYGYTF
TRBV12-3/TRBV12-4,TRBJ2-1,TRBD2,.,TGTGCCAGCAGTTTTTCTCCCCTAGCGGGGGGGAATGAGCAGTTCTTC,CASSFSPLAGGNEQFF